One and the same sample provided the 20 T cell receptor beta chains below, sequenced in a study of shared clonotypes between healthy human individuals. Some clones are missing from TCRdb's copy, which holds only in-frame ones; the method was immunoSEQ multiplex PCR. The data contain approximately 2.3 million clones, approximately 93% of them singletons. The sample taken for sequencing was naive CD4+ T cells from PBMCs. Described subset: CD45RA+ positively selected. The source of these receptors is a man aged 18 to 30 in good health. Some clones in this sample may be carry-over from other donors' samples.

The V and J genes are TRBV27 and TRBJ2-7; tentative D call: TRBD2 (5 bases). The germline CDR1 and CDR2 sequences are MNHEY and SMNVEV (reference sequence). V was clipped by 5 bases and J by 7 bases, with 27 bases between them. The CDR3 runs to 17 residues. The CDR3 nucleotides are TGTGCCAGCAGTCCCCTAGCATGGGGTCCCGTATCCCCGGAGCAGTACTTC. The encoded protein is CASSPLAWGPVSPEQYF.

The chain couples TRBV11-3 to TRBJ2-4, with D tentatively TRBD1 (6 bases). V shed 1 base and J shed 3 bases, with 7 bases lying between them. The CDR3 contains 14 residues. From germline, CDR1 is SGHNT and CDR2 YENEEA. The CDR3 DNA reads TGTGCCAGCAGCTTAGGGACAGACAAAAACATTCAGTACTTC. Residues: CASSLGTDKNIQYF.

About this clone itself: This sample includes further DNA sequences coding for the same CDR3. J is TRBJ2-7 and V is TRBV30; D uncertain. Trimming pared 2 bases from V and 0 bases from J, leaving 5 bases between. Germline CDR1 is GTSNPN and CDR2 is SVGIG (reference sequence). The length of the CDR3 is 12 residues. CDR3: CAWSLNSYEQYF. In DNA, the CDR3 is TGTGCCTGGAGTCTCAACTCCTACGAGCAGTACTTC.

CDR3 sequence reads: CASMRLADPNYEQYF. In nucleotides, the CDR3 is TGTGCCAGCATGCGGTTAGCGGACCCTAACTACGAGCAGTACTTC. The chain couples TRBV6-1 to TRBJ2-7, with D maybe TRBD2 (6 bases). The V gene lost 7 bases and the J gene lost 3 bases, with 19 bases spanning the gap. The V gene's germline CDR1 is MNHNS and CDR2 SASEGT. The CDR3 has 15 amino acids.

The CDR3 loop reads CASSIVVESGETQYF. CDR3 nucleotide sequence: TGTGCCAGTAGTATAGTGGTCGAGAGCGGAGAGACCCAGTACTTC. The chain combines TRBV19 with TRBJ2-5; D is perhaps TRBD2 (5 bases). V was clipped by 1 base and J by 4 bases, with 13 bases between them. Per the germline V gene, CDR1 is LNHDA and CDR2 is SQIVND (reference sequence). CDR3 length: 15 residues.

This clone has just one count. This rearrangement joins TRBV28 to TRBJ1-2, with 11 bases identical to TRBD1. CDR1 MDHEN and CDR2 SYDVKM come from the germline V gene. With V trimmed by 3 bases and J by 4 bases, 4 bases remained unmatched. The CDR3 loop spans 15 amino acids. The chain's CDR3 is CASSFPGQGGYGYTF. For the CDR3, the DNA is TGTGCCAGCAGTTTCCCGGGACAGGGGGGCTATGGCTACACCTTC.

The chain couples TRBV10-1 to TRBJ2-3; D is ambiguous. Germline-derived CDR1 and CDR2 are WNHNN and SYGVQD (reference sequence). CDR3 length: 14 residues. Trimming removed 0 bases at V and 8 bases at J, with 12 bases between. For the CDR3, the DNA is TGCGCCAGCAGTGAGTCCGGGCTTGCGCGTACGCAGTATTTT. It codes for CASSESGLARTQYF.

On this clone: In the same sample, other DNA sequences code for this CDR3. The chain couples TRBV18 to TRBJ2-3; tentatively, D is TRBD2 (5 bases). The V gene lost 0 bases and the J gene lost 4 bases, with 5 bases spanning the gap. The germline CDR1 and CDR2 sequences are KGHSH and LQKENI. This CDR3 has 13 residues. CDR3: CASSPPGADTQYF. In DNA, the CDR3 is TGTGCCAGCTCACCACCCGGGGCAGATACGCAGTATTTT.

The V gene is TRBV10-3, the J gene TRBJ1-2; 10 bases are a match to TRBD1. From germline, CDR1 is ENHRY and CDR2 SYGVKD. After removal of 11 bases from V and 3 bases from J, the junction contained 6 bases not matched to a gene. This CDR3 contains 13 residues. The CDR3 loop reads CAGWTGGDYGYTF. CDR3 in DNA: TGTGCCGGGTGGACAGGGGGTGACTATGGCTACACCTTC.

The genes are TRBV4-1 and TRBJ1-4; D may be TRBD1 (5 bases). V lost 1 base and J 8 bases, leaving 20 bases between the germline ends. The CDR3 covers 17 residues. CDR1 and CDR2 from the germline V gene are MGHRA and YSYEKL. The CDR3 sequence is CASSQAGASSGYEKLFF. The CDR3, as DNA: TGCGCCAGCAGCCAAGCTGGGGCCAGTTCGGGTTACGAAAAACTGTTTTTT.

The chain combines TRBV30 with TRBJ2-3; TRBD1 matches at 11 bases. The trim removed 7 bases at V and 2 bases at J, leaving 5 bases unmatched. This CDR3 has 14 residues. Germline CDR1 and CDR2: GTSNPN and SVGIG (reference sequence). This chain's CDR3 is CASRTGGFTDTQYF. The CDR3 nucleotides are TGTGCCTCCAGGACAGGGGGCTTCACAGATACGCAGTATTTT. Drawing the rest from reference TRBV30 and TRBJ2-3, the complete variable domain is SQTIHQWPATLVQPVGSPLSLECTVEGTSNPNLYWYRQAAGRGLQLLFYSVGIGQISSEVPQNLSASRPQDRQFILSSKKLLLSDSGFYLCASRTGGFTDTQYFGPGTRLTVL.

The V gene is TRBV6-6, the J gene TRBJ1-5; D ambiguous. The V end was cut by 7 bases, the J end by 1 base, with 17 bases between. The length of the CDR3 is 16 residues. Germline V CDR1 and CDR2: MNHNY, SVGAGI (reference sequence). In DNA form, the CDR3 reads TGTGCCAGCACCTCTACGGCGGGCCTCAGCAATCAGCCCCAGCATTTT. Translation gives CASTSTAGLSNQPQHF.

The chain combines TRBV11-2 with TRBJ1-1; D remains ambiguous. CDR1 SGHAT and CDR2 FQNNGV come from the germline V gene. Trimming removed 2 bases at V and 3 bases at J, with 7 bases between. CDR3 size: 13 residues. CDR3: CASSLKRDTEAFF. In DNA, the CDR3 is TGTGCCAGCAGCTTAAAACGGGACACTGAAGCTTTCTTT.

Regarding this clone: This sample includes further DNA sequences coding for the same CDR3. The genes are TRBV5-4 and TRBJ1-4; D ambiguous. The CDR3 length is 14 residues. Deletions cut 0 bases from V and 2 bases from J, with 5 bases between. Germline V gene data show CDR1 as SGHNT and CDR2 as YYREEE (reference sequence). The CDR3 DNA reads TGTGCCAGCAGCTTGGAGGCTACTAATGAAAAACTGTTTTTT. It encodes CASSLEATNEKLFF.

This clone was counted once. V gene TRBV18 combines with J gene TRBJ2-3; D might be TRBD1 or TRBD2, each matching 7 bases. The CDR3 loop spans 16 amino acids. Per germline, CDR1 KGHSH and CDR2 LQKENI. V lost 3 bases and J lost 4, with 17 bases in between. The DNA of the CDR3 is TGTGCCAGCTCACCCCAGGGGGGGTTGAGGGCAGATACGCAGTATTTT. Residues: CASSPQGGLRADTQYF. Together with reference TRBV18 and TRBJ2-3, the CDR3 gives the full variable domain: NAGVMQNPRHLVRRRGQEARLRCSPMKGHSHVYWYRQLPEEGLKFMVYLQKENIIDESGMPKERFSAEFPKEGPSILRIQQVVRGDSAAYFCASSPQGGLRADTQYFGPGTRLTVL.

The chain has TRBV5-1 and TRBJ2-6, with 8 bases that match TRBD1. The CDR3 totals 17 residues. Germline CDR1 SGHRS, CDR2 YFSETQ. Losses at the gene ends were 4 bases for V and 4 bases for J; bases not matched to a gene: 10. CDR3 bases: TGCGCCAGCAGCCCGGGGGACAGGATGACCGGGGCCAACGTCCTGACTTTC. Its protein product is CASSPGDRMTGANVLTF.

The chain has TRBV21-1 and TRBJ1-4; the table gives TRBD1 as D, unverified against the DNA. TRBV21-1 is recorded as a pseudogene. The CDR3 consists of 18 residues. CDR3 nucleotide sequence: TGTGCCACTCAGTCAGGGGACAGGGAAGGGCTAGCTAATGAAAAACTGTTTTTT. Its translation: CATQSGDREGLANEKLFF.

The gene calls are TRBV7-9 and TRBJ2-1, with TRBD1 matching over 10 bases. Germline V gene lookup returns CDR1 SEHNR and CDR2 FQNEAQ (reference sequence). This CDR3 is built from 15 residues. The V gene end was trimmed by 6 bases and the J gene end by 4 bases; junction bases not matched to a gene: 6. CDR3 DNA: TGTGCCAGCAGACCGACAGGGGGCAGGTACAATGAGCAGTTCTTC. Its protein product is CASRPTGGRYNEQFF.

V usage is TRBV6-1 and J usage is TRBJ2-7, with 7 bases fitting TRBD1. The germline V gene has CDR1 MNHNS and CDR2 SASEGT. J was trimmed by 4 bases and V by 8 bases; bases with no gene match: 8. CDR3 length: 13 amino acids. This CDR3 is CASGGQLHYEQYF. The CDR3 coding sequence is TGTGCCAGCGGGGGACAGCTACATTACGAGCAGTACTTC.

J is TRBJ1-3 and V is TRBV2; D gene ambiguous. CDR1 and CDR2 from the germline V gene are SNHLY and FYNNEI. This CDR3 comprises 14 residues. Trimming took off 4 bases at V and 2 bases at J, with 9 bases between the two ends. The CDR3 loop is CASSVERPGNTIYF. The CDR3, as DNA: TGTGCCAGCAGTGTAGAACGGCCTGGAAACACCATATATTTT.